This entry lists 18 T cell receptor beta chains sequenced from one sample in a study of control samples from healthy donors and cancer patients. Here immunoSEQ multiplex PCR was the method, and the copy in TCRdb shows in-frame clones only, minus some. The sample shows approximately 170,000 clones, 90% of them seen only once. Specimen: blood. The receptor source for this set is a woman aged 45-60 years in good health.

This sequence joins TRBV7-9 and TRBJ1-2, with 7 bases fitting TRBD1. The J segment lost 0 bases and the V segment lost 1 base, leaving 5 bases of the junction unmatched. CDR3 length equals 16 residues. The V gene's germline CDR1 is SEHNR and CDR2 FQNEAQ (reference sequence). CDR3 bases: TGTGCCAGCAGCTTAGACGGGACAGAACCTAACTATGGCTACACCTTC. This sequence encodes CASSLDGTEPNYGYTF.

This chain connects TRBV6-2 or TRBV6-3 to TRBJ2-2, with 10 positions matching TRBD2. V lost 2 bases, J lost 2 bases, and 5 bases stayed unmatched. CDR1 and CDR2 from the germline V gene are MNHEY and SVGEGT. The CDR3 totals 17 residues. For the CDR3, the DNA is TGTGCCAGCAGTTACCCGACTAGCGGGCCTAACACCGGGGAGCTGTTTTTT. This encodes CASSYPTSGPNTGELFF.

CDR3: CASSGNVGGDIQYF. The CDR3 DNA follows: TGTGCCAGCAGTGGAAACGTCGGGGGGGACATTCAGTACTTC. The genes are TRBV2 and TRBJ2-4, with TRBD2 matching 8 bases. The CDR3 is made up of 14 amino acids. The V and J ends lost 4 bases and 8 bases, in that order; junction bases with no gene match: 7. CDR1 and CDR2 from the germline V gene are SNHLY and FYNNEI. The full variable domain, rest sourced from reference TRBV2 and TRBJ2-4, is EPEVTQTPSHQVTQMGQEVILRCVPISNHLYFYWYRQILGQKVEFLVSFYNNEISEKSEIFDDQFSVERPDGSNFTLKIRSTKLEDSAMYFCASSGNVGGDIQYFGAGTRLSVL.

The V gene is TRBV7-9, the J gene TRBJ2-1; 11 bases are shared with TRBD2. CDR3 length equals 17 residues. Germline loops: CDR1 SEHNR, CDR2 FQNEAQ (reference sequence). Unmatched junction bases numbered 14, after V lost 5 bases and J lost 8 bases. For the CDR3, the DNA is TGTGCCAGCAGCCCTAGAGGCCTAGCGGGGGGTAGCGATGAGCAGTTCTTC. Protein: CASSPRGLAGGSDEQFF.

V usage is TRBV3-1 (or the pseudogene TRBV3-2) and J usage is TRBJ2-2; TRBD1 is a possible D gene (5 bases). Germline V CDR1 and CDR2: LGHDT, YNNKEL (reference sequence). Trimming removed 6 bases from V and 1 base from J, with 9 bases in between. CDR3 length: 14 amino acids. CDR3 coding DNA: TGTGCCAGCAGTCACGGACAGAACACCGGGGAGCTGTTTTTT. Translated, it gives CASSHGQNTGELFF.

The gene calls are TRBV7-2 and TRBJ2-2; D unclear. CDR3 length equals 14 residues. Trimming stripped 2 bases from V and 2 bases from J, with 6 bases between. Looked up from germline, CDR1 is SGHTA and CDR2 is FQGNSA. CDR3 amino acids: CASSLQENTGELFF. In DNA, the CDR3 is TGTGCCAGCAGCTTACAGGAAAACACCGGGGAGCTGTTTTTT.

This chain uses TRBV24-1 with TRBJ2-1; perhaps TRBD1 as D (6 bases). CDR1 is KGHDR, CDR2 SFDVKD, per germline. V was pared by 8 bases and J by 1 base, with 8 bases between. The CDR3 has 13 residues. The CDR3 DNA follows: TGTGCCACCACAGGGGATTCCTACAATGAGCAGTTCTTC. Translated: CATTGDSYNEQFF.

This CDR3 reads CASSFARGLTEAFF. CDR3 in DNA: TGTGCCAGCAGCTTTGCCAGGGGGCTGACTGAAGCTTTCTTT. The chain is built from TRBV7-2 and TRBJ1-1; 8 bases are a match to TRBD1. V shed 3 bases, J shed 5 bases, and the junction held 5 bases outside the gene matches. CDR1 SGHTA and CDR2 FQGNSA come from the germline V gene. CDR3 size: 14 residues.

The chain carries TRBV2 and TRBJ1-1; possibly TRBD1 for D (6 bases). Germline V gene data show CDR1 as SNHLY and CDR2 as FYNNEI. The V end lost 6 bases, the J end lost 0 bases, and 14 bases lay between the germline ends. The CDR3 is 15 residues long. The DNA for the CDR3 is TGTGCCAGCAGACGTTCTGGGGGCTTGAACACTGAAGCTTTCTTT. Protein product: CASRRSGGLNTEAFF.

The rearrangement joins TRBV20-1 to TRBJ2-6, with TRBD1 as a possible D gene (5 bases). The CDR3 is made up of 16 amino acids. The germline V gene has CDR1 DFQATT and CDR2 SNEGSKA (reference sequence). The V end was cut by 3 bases, the J end by 1 base, with 13 bases between. CDR3 in amino acids: CSASQTASSGANVLTF. CDR3 DNA sequence: TGCAGTGCTAGTCAGACAGCTTCTTCTGGGGCCAACGTCCTGACTTTC.

The chain uses TRBV28 and TRBJ2-3, with D maybe TRBD1 (6 bases). The CDR3 length is 15 residues. V was shortened by 5 bases and J by 5 bases, with 17 bases between the two germline ends. CDR1 MDHEN and CDR2 SYDVKM come from the germline V gene. The CDR3 spells CASSPPQGTRDTQYF. As DNA, the CDR3 is TGTGCCAGCAGTCCCCCACAGGGAACCCGAGATACGCAGTATTTT.

This sequence joins TRBV27 and TRBJ1-5, with D hard to call. This CDR3 is 14 amino acids long. Per the germline V gene, CDR1 is MNHEY and CDR2 is SMNVEV (reference sequence). V lost 3 bases and J 14 bases, leaving 20 bases between the germline ends. The CDR3 reads CASSFVSGEGKKHF. CDR3 DNA sequence: TGTGCCAGCAGTTTTGTATCCGGGGAAGGGAAGAAGCATTTT.

The chain has TRBV29-1 and TRBJ2-1, with TRBD2 matching over 14 bases. With V trimmed by 6 bases and J by 8 bases, 6 bases remained unmatched. Germline CDR1 reads SQVTM; CDR2 reads ANQGSEA. This CDR3 comprises 14 residues. The CDR3 reads CSVRTSGRIYEQFF. CDR3 coding DNA: TGCAGCGTCCGGACTAGCGGGAGGATCTATGAGCAGTTCTTC.

The CDR3 sequence: CASSSERGRSTGELFF. The CDR3 region has the DNA TGTGCCAGCAGTTCCGAGCGGGGGCGCTCCACCGGGGAGCTGTTTTTT. The rearrangement joins TRBV6-5 to TRBJ2-2; 8 bases align to TRBD2. V dropped 4 bases and J dropped 4; count of bases not matched to a gene: 8. This CDR3 comprises 16 residues. Per the germline V gene, CDR1 is MNHEY and CDR2 is SVGAGI.

V and J are TRBV5-1 and TRBJ1-2; the D gene is possibly TRBD1 (5 bases). The CDR3 is made up of 14 amino acids. V was trimmed by 7 bases and J by 0 bases, leaving 13 bases between them. Germline V CDR1 and CDR2: SGHRS, YFSETQ. The CDR3 loop is CASGRQLANYGYTF. The CDR3 region has the DNA TGCGCCAGCGGCCGACAGTTAGCTAACTATGGCTACACCTTC.

This chain links TRBV9 with TRBJ2-7, with TRBD2 as a possible D gene (7 bases). This CDR3 is built from 19 residues. V dropped 3 bases and J dropped 0 bases, with 25 bases sitting between them. CDR1 SGDLS and CDR2 YYNGEE come from the germline V gene. Here the CDR3 DNA reads TGTGCCAGCAGCGCGAGTAGCAGCCTTGGCGGGGGCAGCTCCTACGAGCAGTACTTC. Protein sequence: CASSASSSLGGGSSYEQYF.

This clone was observed a single time. J is TRBJ2-7 and V is TRBV25-1; D remains unclear. Germline lookup yields CDR1 MGHDK and CDR2 SYGVNS. The V and J ends lost 2 bases and 3 bases respectively, with 11 bases between them. CDR3 length: 14 amino acids. CDR3 DNA sequence: TGTGCCAGCAGTGAACGCCCGGGTAGCTACGAGCAGTACTTC. This encodes CASSERPGSYEQYF.

This clone was counted a single time. This sequence joins TRBV27 and TRBJ2-3; TRBD1 might be the D (7 bases). The germline V gene encodes CDR1 MNHEY and CDR2 SMNVEV (reference sequence). V was pared by 4 bases and J by 5 bases, with 19 bases between. CDR3 length: 16 residues. The CDR3 region has the DNA TGTGCCAGCAGTTCCCCTCAGGGGGGATGGGGAGATACGCAGTATTTT. Protein sequence: CASSSPQGGWGDTQYF.